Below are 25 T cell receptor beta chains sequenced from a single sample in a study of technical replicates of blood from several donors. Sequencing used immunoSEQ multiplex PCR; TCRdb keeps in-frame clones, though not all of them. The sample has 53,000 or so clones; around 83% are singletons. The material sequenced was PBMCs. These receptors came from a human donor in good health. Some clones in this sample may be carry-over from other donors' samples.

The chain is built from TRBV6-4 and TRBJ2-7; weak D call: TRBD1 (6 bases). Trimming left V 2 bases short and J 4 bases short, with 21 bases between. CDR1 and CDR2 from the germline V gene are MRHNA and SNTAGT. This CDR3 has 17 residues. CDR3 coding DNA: TGTGCCAGCAGTGACCTTCAGGAAGGCAGGGGTGATTACGAGCAGTACTTC. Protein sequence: CASSDLQEGRGDYEQYF.

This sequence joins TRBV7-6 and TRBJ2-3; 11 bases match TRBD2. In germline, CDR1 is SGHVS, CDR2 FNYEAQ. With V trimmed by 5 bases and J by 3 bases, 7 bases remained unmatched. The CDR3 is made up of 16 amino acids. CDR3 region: CASSPIAGGPTDTQYF. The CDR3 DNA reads TGTGCCAGCAGCCCCATAGCGGGGGGGCCAACAGATACGCAGTATTTT.

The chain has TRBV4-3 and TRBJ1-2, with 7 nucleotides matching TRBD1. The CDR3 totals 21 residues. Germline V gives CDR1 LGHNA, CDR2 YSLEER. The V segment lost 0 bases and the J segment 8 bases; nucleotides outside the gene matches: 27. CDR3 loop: CASSQDRSPEIGQALAWGYTF. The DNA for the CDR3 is TGCGCCAGCAGCCAAGATCGGTCCCCGGAGATTGGACAGGCCCTGGCGTGGGGCTACACCTTC.

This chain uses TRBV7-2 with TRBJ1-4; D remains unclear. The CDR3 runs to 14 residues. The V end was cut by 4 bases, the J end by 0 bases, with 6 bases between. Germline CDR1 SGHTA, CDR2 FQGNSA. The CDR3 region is CASSSIATNEKLFF. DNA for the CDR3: TGTGCCAGCAGCTCAATTGCAACTAATGAAAAACTGTTTTTT.

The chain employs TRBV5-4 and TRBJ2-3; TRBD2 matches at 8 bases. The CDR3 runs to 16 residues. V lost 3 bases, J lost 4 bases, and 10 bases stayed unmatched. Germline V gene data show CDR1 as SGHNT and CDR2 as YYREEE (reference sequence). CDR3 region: CASSYFLAGSADTQYF. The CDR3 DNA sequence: TGTGCCAGCAGCTACTTTTTAGCGGGGTCGGCAGATACGCAGTATTTT.

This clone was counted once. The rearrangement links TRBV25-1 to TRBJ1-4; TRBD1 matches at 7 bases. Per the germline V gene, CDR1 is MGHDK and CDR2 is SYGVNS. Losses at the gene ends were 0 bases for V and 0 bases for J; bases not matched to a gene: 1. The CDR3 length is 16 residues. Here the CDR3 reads CASSEYGTATNEKLFF. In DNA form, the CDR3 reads TGTGCCAGCAGTGAATATGGGACAGCAACTAATGAAAAACTGTTTTTT.

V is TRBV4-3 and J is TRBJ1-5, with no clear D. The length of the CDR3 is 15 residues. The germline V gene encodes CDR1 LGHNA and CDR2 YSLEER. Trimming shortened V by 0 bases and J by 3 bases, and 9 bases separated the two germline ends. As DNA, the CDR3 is TGCGCCAGCAGCCAAGAAATCACAAACAATCAGCCCCAGCATTTT. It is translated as CASSQEITNNQPQHF.

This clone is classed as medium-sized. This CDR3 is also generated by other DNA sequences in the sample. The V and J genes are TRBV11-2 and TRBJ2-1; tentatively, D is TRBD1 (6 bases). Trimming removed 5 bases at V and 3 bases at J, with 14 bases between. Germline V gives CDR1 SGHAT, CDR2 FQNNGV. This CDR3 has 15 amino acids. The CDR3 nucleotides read TGTGCCAGCAGCCTGCGGCAGGGGATCTACAATGAGCAGTTCTTC. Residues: CASSLRQGIYNEQFF.

CDR3 residues: CASSLAGAGEQYF. In nucleotides, the CDR3 is TGTGCCAGCAGCTTAGCGGGAGCGGGGGAGCAGTACTTC. The chain carries TRBV11-3 and TRBJ2-7; 7 nucleotides align to TRBD2. The CDR3 contains 13 residues. Germline V gene lookup returns CDR1 SGHNT and CDR2 YENEEA. The J segment lost 7 bases and the V segment lost 1 base, leaving 4 bases of the junction unmatched.

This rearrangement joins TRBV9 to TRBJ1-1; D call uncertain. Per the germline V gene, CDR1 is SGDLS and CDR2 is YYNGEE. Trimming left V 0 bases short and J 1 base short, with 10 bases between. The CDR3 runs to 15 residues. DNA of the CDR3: TGTGCCAGCAGCGTAGCAGGCAGTGGGAACACTGAAGCTTTCTTT. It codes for CASSVAGSGNTEAFF.

The CDR3 region has the DNA TGTGCCAGCAGCCCGGGGGTGGGGGAGACTGAAGCTTTCTTT. It translates to CASSPGVGETEAFF. V usage is TRBV5-4 and J usage is TRBJ1-1, with D perhaps TRBD1 (5 bases). Germline V lookup: CDR1 SGHNT, CDR2 YYREEE (reference sequence). This CDR3 region has 14 residues. The V gene lost 4 bases and the J gene lost 5 bases, with 15 bases spanning the gap.

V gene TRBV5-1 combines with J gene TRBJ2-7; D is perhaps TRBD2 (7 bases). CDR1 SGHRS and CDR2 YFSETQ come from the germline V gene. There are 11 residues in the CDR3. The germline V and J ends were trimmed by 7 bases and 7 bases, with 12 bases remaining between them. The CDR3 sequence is CASRGAREQYF. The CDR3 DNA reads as TGCGCCAGCCGGGGGGCGCGAGAGCAGTACTTC.

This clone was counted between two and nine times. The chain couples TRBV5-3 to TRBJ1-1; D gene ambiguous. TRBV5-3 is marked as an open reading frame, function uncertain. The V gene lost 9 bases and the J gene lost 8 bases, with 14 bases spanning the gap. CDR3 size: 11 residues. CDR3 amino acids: CANFGDGEAFF. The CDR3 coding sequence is TGTGCCAACTTCGGGGATGGAGAAGCTTTCTTT.

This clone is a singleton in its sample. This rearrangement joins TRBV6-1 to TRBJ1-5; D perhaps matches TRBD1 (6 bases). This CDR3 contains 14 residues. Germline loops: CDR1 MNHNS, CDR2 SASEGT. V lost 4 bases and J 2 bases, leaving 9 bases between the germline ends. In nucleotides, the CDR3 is TGTGCCAGCAGTGGGAGGACAGGCAATCAGCCCCAGCATTTT. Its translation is CASSGRTGNQPQHF.

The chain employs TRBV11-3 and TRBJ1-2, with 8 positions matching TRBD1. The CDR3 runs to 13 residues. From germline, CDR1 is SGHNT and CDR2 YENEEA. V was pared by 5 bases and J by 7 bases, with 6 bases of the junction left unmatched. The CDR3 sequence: CASSPRGRIGYTF. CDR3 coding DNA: TGTGCCAGCAGCCCCAGGGGGCGCATTGGCTACACCTTC.

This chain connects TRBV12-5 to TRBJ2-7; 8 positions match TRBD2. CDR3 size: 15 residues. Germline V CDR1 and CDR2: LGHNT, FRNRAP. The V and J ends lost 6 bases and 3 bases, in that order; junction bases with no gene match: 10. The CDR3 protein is CASGLAGTRGYEQYF. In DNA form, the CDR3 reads TGTGCTAGTGGGCTGGCCGGGACTAGGGGCTACGAGCAGTACTTC.

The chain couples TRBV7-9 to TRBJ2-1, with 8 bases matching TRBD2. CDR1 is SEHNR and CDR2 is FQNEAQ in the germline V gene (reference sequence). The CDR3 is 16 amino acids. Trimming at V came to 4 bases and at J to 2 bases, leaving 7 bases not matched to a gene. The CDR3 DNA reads TGTGCCAGCAGCTACATCGGGGGGGCCGCCTACAATGAGCAGTTCTTC. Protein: CASSYIGGAAYNEQFF. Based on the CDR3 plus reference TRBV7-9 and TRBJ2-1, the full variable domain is DTGVSQNPRHKITKRGQNVTFRCDPISEHNRLYWYRQTLGQGPEFLTYFQNEAQLEKSRLLSDRFSAERPKGSFSTLEIQRTEQGDSAMYLCASSYIGGAAYNEQFFGPGTRLTVL.

The CDR3 spells CASSPRGRFAFF. In DNA form, the CDR3 reads TGTGCCAGCAGCCCCAGGGGGCGTTTTGCTTTCTTT. The chain has TRBV6-5 and TRBJ1-1, with 8 nucleotides matching TRBD1. This CDR3 contains 12 residues. V lost 6 bases to trimming and J lost 11 bases; unmatched junction nucleotides: 8. CDR1 is MNHEY and CDR2 is SVGAGI in the germline V gene.

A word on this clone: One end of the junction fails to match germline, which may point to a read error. The CDR3: CASSQGLSFNEQFF. CDR3 DNA sequence: TGTGCCAGCAGTCAAGGACTCTCGTTTAATGAGCAGTTCTTC. The J gene is TRBJ2-1, the V gene TRBV4-2; possible D gene TRBD2, 5 bases. The CDR3 has 14 amino acids. Germline-derived CDR1 and CDR2 are LGHNA and YNFKEQ.

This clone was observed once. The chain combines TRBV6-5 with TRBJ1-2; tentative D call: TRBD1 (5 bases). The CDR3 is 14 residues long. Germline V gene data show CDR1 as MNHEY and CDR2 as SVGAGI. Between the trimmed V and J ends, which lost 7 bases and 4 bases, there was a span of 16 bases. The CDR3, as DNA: TGTGCCAGCACCACGGCCAGGGTTGGCTATGGCTACACCTTC. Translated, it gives CASTTARVGYGYTF.

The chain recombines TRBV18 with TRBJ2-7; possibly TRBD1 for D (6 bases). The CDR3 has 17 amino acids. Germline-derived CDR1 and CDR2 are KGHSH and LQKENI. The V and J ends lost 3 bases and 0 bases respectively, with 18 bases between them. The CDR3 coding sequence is TGTGCCAGCTCACCTACATCTAACAGGGCACCCTCCTACGAGCAGTACTTC. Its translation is CASSPTSNRAPSYEQYF.

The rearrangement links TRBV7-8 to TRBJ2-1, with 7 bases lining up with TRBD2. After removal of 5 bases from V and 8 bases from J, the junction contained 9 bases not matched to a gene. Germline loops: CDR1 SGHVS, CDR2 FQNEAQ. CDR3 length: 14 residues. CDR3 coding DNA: TGTGCCAGCAGCCATCCGCGGGGGTTTCATGAGCAGTTCTTC. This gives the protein CASSHPRGFHEQFF.

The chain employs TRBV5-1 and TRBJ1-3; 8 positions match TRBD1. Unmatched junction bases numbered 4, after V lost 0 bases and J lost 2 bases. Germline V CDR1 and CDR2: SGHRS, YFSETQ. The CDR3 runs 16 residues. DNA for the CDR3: TGCGCCAGCAGCTTGGGAGACAGGGGTCCTGGAAACACCATATATTTT. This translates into CASSLGDRGPGNTIYF. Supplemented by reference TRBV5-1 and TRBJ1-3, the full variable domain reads KAGVTQTPRYLIKTRGQQVTLSCSPISGHRSVSWYQQTPGQGLQFLFEYFSETQRNKGNFPGRFSGRQFSNSRSEMNVSTLELGDSALYLCASSLGDRGPGNTIYFGEGSWLTVV.

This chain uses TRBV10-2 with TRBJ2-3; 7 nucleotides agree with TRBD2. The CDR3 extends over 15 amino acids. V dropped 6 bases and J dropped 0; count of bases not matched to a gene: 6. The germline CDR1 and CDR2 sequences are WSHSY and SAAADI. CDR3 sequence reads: CASRILAASTDTQYF. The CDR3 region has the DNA TGCGCCAGCAGAATCCTAGCGGCTAGCACAGATACGCAGTATTTT.

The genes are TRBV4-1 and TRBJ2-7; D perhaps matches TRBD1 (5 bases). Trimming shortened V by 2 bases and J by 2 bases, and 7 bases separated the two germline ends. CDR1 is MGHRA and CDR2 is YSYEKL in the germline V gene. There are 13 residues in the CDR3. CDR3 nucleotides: TGCGCCAGCAGCCAAACAGGAACCTACGAGCAGTACTTC. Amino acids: CASSQTGTYEQYF.